This T cell receptor (beta chain) was profiled in a study of post-analysis software for immune sequencing data. In the study overall: In terms of disease course, relapsing-remitting, secondary progressive and progressive-relapsing multiple sclerosis were included.

This clonotype was found a few times. Included in the TCR beta cDNA libraries were unique molecular identifiers. TCRdb itself ran the PCR reads through MiXCR, one entry per CDR3 protein. Among roughly 800,000 distinct CDR3 sequences, under 70% were seen once, and the ten largest hold roughly 4.4%. This receptor was identified in a girl aged 10 to 17 with multiple sclerosis. Sequencing was carried out using blood.

CDR3: CSVVTSGGNEQFF. CDR3 sequence (DNA): TGCAGCGTTGTTACTAGCGGAGGCAATGAGCAGTTCTTC. The chain recombines TRBV29-1 with TRBJ2-1; 8 positions agree with TRBD2. From germline, CDR1 is SQVTM and CDR2 ANQGSEA. V shed 4 bases, J shed 6 bases, and the junction held 5 bases outside the gene matches. CDR3 length equals 13 residues.